This T cell receptor (beta chain) was recovered during a study of blood T cell repertoires in COVID-19. TCRdb's table, derived via immunoSEQ multiplex PCR, lists solely in-frame clones and lacks some. The data contain under 200,000 clones, 87% of them singletons. There are 15 residues in the CDR3. J lost 4 bases, V lost 4 bases, and 10 bases had no gene match. Germline lookup yields CDR1 SGHDT and CDR2 YYEEEE. The chain employs TRBV5-6 and TRBJ1-2; TRBD1 matches at 7 bases. The receptor was derived from a man in his fifties or sixties with active or convalescent COVID-19. Sample: peripheral blood. The CDR3 bases are TGTGCCAGCAGCCCGGACAGGTGGACGACCTATGGCTACACCTTC. Amino acid sequence: CASSPDRWTTYGYTF.